This TCR beta chain was identified during a study of identical twins. Whole-study results and caveats: Because invariant MAIT and iNKT cells could be present, zero-insertion analyses could be partly confounded. Monozygotic twins shared more out-of-frame TCR alpha than recombination models predicted.

Unique molecular identifiers were present on the cDNA, which also gained a universal primer site by template switching. TCRdb itself ran the 5' RACE reads through MiXCR, one entry per CDR3 protein. The table lists under 500,000 distinct CDR3 sequences, roughly an eighth of them singletons, with approximately 1% in the top ten. Concerning this clonotype: Its antigen is not known.

Trimming pared 4 bases from V and 2 bases from J, leaving 12 bases between. Germline V lookup: CDR1 KGHDR, CDR2 SFDVKD. The CDR3 runs 15 residues. Healthy Caucasians supplied all donations. A further study also used this sample, focusing on yellow fever vaccine responses in identical twins.

V is TRBV24-1 and J is TRBJ2-3; TRBD1 is a possible D gene (5 bases). The sample comprised CD4+ T cells sorted from blood. The sequence was collected from a young woman in good health. The CDR3 DNA is TGTGCCACCAGTGACCAAGGACACCTCACAGATACGCAGTATTTT. Protein product: CATSDQGHLTDTQYF.